This is a list of T cell receptor beta chains from one sample in a study of cytomegalovirus exposure and HLA in healthy donors. Libraries were prepared by immunoSEQ multiplex PCR; TCRdb keeps only in-frame clonotypes and omits some of them. The sample includes about 200,000 clones. Sequencing was done on a sample of PBMCs. The source of these receptors is a boy aged 10-17 years in good health and CMV-seronegative. The CDR3 runs from the conserved cysteine through the conserved F or W. The D gene is left open where the match is weak.

TRBJ2-7 TRBV27 NA CASTLSGVGTYEQYF TGTGCCAGCACCCTCTCCGGGGTCGGGACCTACGAGCAGTACTTC
TRBJ1-5 TRBV7-9 NA CASSITGSGSNQPQHF TGTGCCAGCAGCATCACAGGGTCGGGAAGCAATCAGCCCCAGCATTTT
TRBJ1-5 TRBV13 NA CASSPQRDSNQPQHF TGTGCCAGCAGCCCTCAGAGGGATAGCAATCAGCCCCAGCATTTT
TRBJ1-5 TRBV2 NA CASSPGRLNQPQHF TGTGCCAGCAGTCCTGGCAGGCTCAATCAGCCCCAGCATTTT
TRBJ1-5 TRBV6-6 TRBD1 CASSPPTGGGNQPQHF TGTGCCAGCAGCCCACCTACAGGGGGCGGCAATCAGCCCCAGCATTTT
TRBJ2-7 TRBV4-1 TRBD1 CASSQGTGDAHEQYF TGCGCCAGCAGCCAAGGGACAGGGGACGCCCACGAGCAGTACTTC
TRBJ1-4 TRBV15 NA CATSNFRGEKLFF TGTGCCACCAGCAATTTCCGTGGCGAAAAACTGTTTTTT
TRBJ2-4 TRBV19 NA CASSIGLEKNIQYF TGTGCCAGTAGTATAGGTTTGGAGAAAAACATTCAGTACTTC
TRBJ2-7 TRBV20-1 TRBD2 CSARTSYEQYF TGCAGTGCCAGGACTAGCTACGAGCAGTACTTC
TRBJ2-3 TRBV5-1 TRBD1 CASPLTGTATDTQYF TGCGCCAGCCCCCTGACCGGGACAGCCACAGATACGCAGTATTTT
TRBJ2-7 TRBV30 NA CAQGRSYEQYF TGTGCCCAAGGCAGGTCCTACGAGCAGTACTTC
TRBJ2-1 TRBV18 NA CASSPPRAENNEQFF TGTGCCAGCTCACCACCGAGAGCGGAAAACAATGAGCAGTTCTTC
TRBJ2-7 TRBV7-8 NA CASSLATHSYEQYF TGTGCCAGCAGCTTGGCAACCCATTCCTACGAGCAGTACTTC
TRBJ1-1 TRBV7-9 NA CASSLFRYTTPGMEAFF TGTGCCAGCAGCTTATTCCGATACACGACTCCGGGGATGGAAGCTTTCTTT
TRBJ1-6 TRBV25-1 NA CASGSKRGGRNSPLHF TGTGCCAGCGGATCAAAAAGGGGGGGGAGGAATTCACCCCTCCACTTT
TRBJ1-1 TRBV5-1 TRBD1 CASSSGETGLAEAFF TGCGCCAGCAGCAGCGGAGAGACAGGGTTGGCTGAAGCTTTCTTT
TRBJ2-5 TRBV5-1 TRBD2 CASSFLLAATIQETQYF TGCGCCAGCAGCTTCTTACTAGCGGCCACTATTCAAGAGACCCAGTACTTC
TRBJ2-5 TRBV9 NA CASSATGRNGETQYF TGTGCCAGCAGCGCGACAGGTAGAAATGGGGAGACCCAGTACTTC
TRBJ2-7 TRBV11-1 NA CASSARWRNEQYF TGTGCCAGCAGCGCCCGGTGGAGGAACGAGCAGTACTTC
TRBJ2-1 TRBV2 TRBD2 CASSEASGGYNEQFF TGTGCCAGCAGTGAGGCTAGCGGGGGGTACAATGAGCAGTTCTTC
TRBJ1-2 TRBV29-1 NA CSVEVGTSYGYTF TGCAGCGTTGAAGTGGGGACATCCTATGGCTACACCTTC
TRBJ1-6 TRBV5-1 TRBD1 CASSSRTGPDSPLHF TGCGCCAGCAGTTCAAGGACAGGGCCGGATTCACCCCTCCACTTT
TRBJ2-3 TRBV14 NA CASSQSKAGLRWDTQYF TGTGCCAGCAGCCAGTCCAAAGCAGGGCTTAGATGGGATACGCAGTATTTT
TRBJ1-1 TRBV9 TRBD1 CASRPAVGQSNTEAFF TGTGCCAGCAGACCAGCTGTGGGACAGTCGAACACTGAAGCTTTCTTT
TRBJ2-7 TRBV7-8 TRBD2 CASSSGGRGGYEQYF TGTGCCAGCAGCTCTGGTGGGAGGGGAGGTTACGAGCAGTACTTC
TRBJ2-3 TRBV5-3 NA CARSRGTDRRPSTDTQYF TGTGCCAGAAGCCGGGGAACCGATAGAAGGCCTAGCACAGATACGCAGTATTTT
TRBJ2-3 TRBV7-9 NA CASEGDADTQYF TGTGCCAGCGAGGGGGATGCAGATACGCAGTATTTT
TRBJ2-2 TRBV7-7 NA CASSSSAGELFF TGTGCCAGCAGCTCTTCCGCCGGGGAGCTGTTTTTT
TRBJ1-5 TRBV30 NA CAWRHGSNQPQHF TGTGCCTGGAGGCACGGTAGCAATCAGCCCCAGCATTTT
TRBJ2-5 TRBV19 TRBD1 CASGPARGRGETQYF TGTGCCAGTGGCCCGGCCAGGGGGCGAGGAGAGACCCAGTACTTC
TRBJ2-7 TRBV7-7 NA CASSLDRAYEQYF TGTGCCAGCAGCTTAGACAGGGCCTACGAGCAGTACTTC
TRBJ1-4 TRBV28 NA CASSLSGLREKLFF TGTGCCAGCAGTTTATCGGGACTACGAGAAAAACTGTTTTTT
TRBJ1-2 TRBV28 NA CASRSRTYGYKGF TGTGCCAGCCGCTCAAGGACCTATGGCTACAAGGGGTTC
TRBJ1-1 TRBV6-5 NA CASNRQMNTEAFF TGTGCCAGTAACAGGCAAATGAACACTGAAGCTTTCTTT
TRBJ2-4 TRBV5-1 TRBD2 CASSLGLAGEIAKNIQYF TGCGCCAGCAGCCTCGGACTAGCGGGAGAAATAGCCAAAAACATTCAGTACTTC
TRBJ2-2 TRBV6-5 TRBD2 CASKRTSGNTGELFF TGTGCCAGCAAACGGACTAGCGGGAACACCGGGGAGCTGTTTTTT
TRBJ1-2 TRBV4-1 NA CASSQDVEYGYTF TGCGCCAGCAGCCAAGACGTAGAGTATGGCTACACCTTC
TRBJ2-7 TRBV19 NA CASSISLSGDYEQYF TGTGCCAGTAGTATATCCCTCTCGGGGGACTACGAGCAGTACTTC
TRBJ1-2 TRBV5-1 TRBD1 CASSLQGATPNYGYTF TGCGCCAGCAGCTTGCAGGGGGCGACACCTAACTATGGCTACACCTTC
TRBJ2-1 TRBV11-3 NA CASSGNGYNEQFF TGTGCCAGCAGCGGAAACGGGTACAATGAGCAGTTCTTC
TRBJ2-7 TRBV19 NA CASSMGAHEQYF TGTGCCAGTAGTATGGGGGCGCACGAGCAGTACTTC
TRBJ2-7 TRBV7-6 TRBD2 CASSLVGTSGVEQYF TGTGCCAGCAGCTTAGTGGGGACTAGCGGGGTCGAGCAGTACTTC
TRBJ2-1 TRBV18 TRBD2 CASSPGLAGTEQFF TGTGCCAGCTCACCGGGACTAGCGGGGACCGAGCAGTTCTTC
TRBJ2-7 TRBV10-3 NA CAISMSNEQYF TGTGCCATCAGTATGAGTAACGAGCAGTACTTC
TRBJ1-2 TRBV27 NA CASSSGGGYTF TGTGCCAGCAGTTCGGGGGGTGGCTACACCTTC
TRBJ1-5 TRBV19 TRBD1 CASTETGNGNQPQHF TGTGCCAGTACCGAGACAGGGAATGGCAATCAGCCCCAGCATTTT
TRBJ2-3 TRBV28 TRBD2 CASTTSGGFENTDTQYF TGTGCCAGCACCACTAGCGGGGGGTTTGAAAACACAGATACGCAGTATTTT
TRBJ2-7 TRBV27 NA CASSLTRDTLSYEQYF TGTGCCAGCAGTTTAACCCGGGACACCCTGTCCTACGAGCAGTACTTC
TRBJ1-5 TRBV6-5 TRBD1 CASSPGQFSNQPQHF TGTGCCAGCAGCCCGGGACAGTTTAGCAATCAGCCCCAGCATTTT
TRBJ2-1 TRBV5-1 NA CASSLRGTLLSEQFF TGCGCCAGCAGCTTGAGGGGGACCCTCTTAAGTGAGCAGTTCTTC
TRBJ1-5 TRBV6-1 TRBD1 CASRTTGAQHF TGTGCCAGCAGGACGACAGGGGCCCAGCATTTT
TRBJ2-3 TRBV9 NA CASSVVLAGTDTQYF TGTGCCAGCAGCGTAGTACTAGCCGGCACAGATACGCAGTATTTT
TRBJ2-3 TRBV19 TRBD1 CASRDRGSGDTQYF TGTGCCAGTAGGGACAGGGGTAGTGGAGATACGCAGTATTTT
TRBJ2-5 TRBV5-5 TRBD2 CASSPGGVYQETQYF TGTGCCAGCAGCCCCGGGGGGGTCTACCAAGAGACCCAGTACTTC
TRBJ1-1 TRBV6-5 TRBD1 CATKMGQVTFQAFF TGTGCCACTAAAATGGGACAGGTGACATTCCAAGCTTTCTTT